The following is a T cell receptor beta chain sequence with its context. The antigen remains unidentified. The entry originates in a study of cytotoxic CD8 clonotypes in ibrutinib-treated CLL. Study context: Response samples followed a median around 11 months of treatment, range 6 to 36.

The V segment lost 2 bases and the J segment 7 bases; nucleotides outside the gene matches: 8. CDR3 length: 14 amino acids. Per the germline V gene, CDR1 is SGDLS and CDR2 is YYNGEE. Study-level points and caveats: Higher clonality was seen at ibrutinib response and a return toward baseline at progression. Pretreatment clonality was elevated relative to age-matched healthy donors and paralleled circulating CD8+ T-cell counts. Sustained-remission and progressing patients were not sampled at matched times.

Method: immunoSEQ multiplex PCR; TCRdb's copy keeps in-frame clones and lacks some. This table holds fewer than 400,000 clones, roughly 71% found once. The TCR originated in a human donor with chronic lymphocytic leukemia. The source material was PBMCs, sampled after 36 months of ibrutinib treatment. The chain has TRBV9 and TRBJ2-7, with 8 bases lining up with TRBD1. CDR3 protein: CASSVRDRQGEQYF. The DNA for the CDR3 is TGTGCCAGCAGCGTCCGGGACAGACAGGGGGAGCAGTACTTC.